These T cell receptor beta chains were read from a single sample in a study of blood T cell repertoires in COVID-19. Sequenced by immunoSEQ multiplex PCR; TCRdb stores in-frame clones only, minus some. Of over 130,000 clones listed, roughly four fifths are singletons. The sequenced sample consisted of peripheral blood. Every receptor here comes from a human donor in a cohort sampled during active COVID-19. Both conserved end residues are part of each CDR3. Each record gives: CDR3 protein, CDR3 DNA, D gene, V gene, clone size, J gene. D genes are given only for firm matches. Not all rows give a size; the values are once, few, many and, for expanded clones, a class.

CDR3 protein: CASSVALAGVETQYF; CDR3 DNA: TGTGCCAGCAGCGTAGCACTAGCGGGGGTAGAGACCCAGTACTTC; D gene: TRBD2; V gene: TRBV9; clone size: -; J gene: TRBJ2-5
CDR3 protein: CASNRGSGNTIYF; CDR3 DNA: TGTGCCAGCAACAGGGGCTCTGGAAACACCATATATTTT; D gene: TRBD1; V gene: TRBV6-5; clone size: -; J gene: TRBJ1-3
CDR3 protein: CSASGTGGSYEQYF; CDR3 DNA: TGCAGTGCTAGTGGGACAGGGGGTTCCTACGAGCAGTACTTC; D gene: TRBD1; V gene: TRBV20-1; clone size: -; J gene: TRBJ2-7
CDR3 protein: CASSQGMGLAEDTGELFF; CDR3 DNA: TGTGCCAGCAGCCAAGGAATGGGACTAGCCGAAGATACCGGGGAGCTGTTTTTT; D gene: TRBD2; V gene: TRBV4-2; clone size: -; J gene: TRBJ2-2
CDR3 protein: CASSLSGQSYEQYF; CDR3 DNA: TGCGCCAGCAGCTTGTCGGGACAGAGCTACGAGCAGTACTTC; D gene: TRBD1; V gene: TRBV5-1; clone size: -; J gene: TRBJ2-7
CDR3 protein: CASSRDRGYNEQFF; CDR3 DNA: TGTGCCAGTAGTAGGGACAGGGGATACAATGAGCAGTTCTTC; D gene: TRBD1; V gene: TRBV19; clone size: -; J gene: TRBJ2-1
CDR3 protein: CASSHNLGQVIDTEAFF; CDR3 DNA: TGTGCCAGCAGCCACAACCTCGGACAGGTTATAGACACTGAAGCTTTCTTT; D gene: TRBD1; V gene: TRBV3-1/TRBV3-2; clone size: -; J gene: TRBJ1-1
CDR3 protein: CASSLDSPNQPQHF; CDR3 DNA: TGCGCCAGCAGCTTGGATAGCCCGAATCAGCCCCAGCATTTT; D gene: -; V gene: TRBV5-1; clone size: -; J gene: TRBJ1-5
CDR3 protein: CASSRGGQGKNSPLHF; CDR3 DNA: TGTGCCAGTAGTAGAGGGGGACAGGGTAAAAACTCACCCCTCCACTTT; D gene: TRBD1; V gene: TRBV19; clone size: -; J gene: TRBJ1-6
CDR3 protein: CASSMTYSQETQYF; CDR3 DNA: TGTGCCAGTAGTATGACATATTCCCAAGAGACCCAGTACTTC; D gene: -; V gene: TRBV19; clone size: -; J gene: TRBJ2-5
CDR3 protein: CASSVGLAANTGELFF; CDR3 DNA: TGTGCCAGCAGCGTAGGACTAGCGGCGAACACCGGGGAGCTGTTTTTT; D gene: TRBD2; V gene: TRBV11-2; clone size: few; J gene: TRBJ2-2
CDR3 protein: CASSQTATRTATNEKLFF; CDR3 DNA: TGCGCCAGCAGTCAAACAGCCACCAGGACAGCAACTAATGAAAAACTGTTTTTT; D gene: -; V gene: TRBV23-1; clone size: -; J gene: TRBJ1-4
CDR3 protein: CASSLNRQGAPYEQYF; CDR3 DNA: TGTGCCAGCAGCTTGAACCGACAGGGGGCCCCCTACGAGCAGTACTTC; D gene: TRBD1; V gene: TRBV5-4; clone size: -; J gene: TRBJ2-7
CDR3 protein: CASSAAASNQPQHF; CDR3 DNA: TGTGCCAGCAGTGCGGCGGCAAGCAATCAGCCCCAGCATTTT; D gene: -; V gene: TRBV2; clone size: few; J gene: TRBJ1-5
CDR3 protein: CASSDMGKSYEQYF; CDR3 DNA: TGTGCCAGCAGTGATATGGGCAAATCCTACGAGCAGTACTTC; D gene: -; V gene: TRBV6-4; clone size: -; J gene: TRBJ2-7
CDR3 protein: CASSMGQTRTEAFF; CDR3 DNA: TGTGCCAGCAGTATGGGACAGACCAGAACTGAAGCTTTCTTT; D gene: TRBD1; V gene: TRBV28; clone size: -; J gene: TRBJ1-1
CDR3 protein: CASSFPLPNSPLHF; CDR3 DNA: TGTGCCAGCAGTTTCCCCCTCCCCAATTCACCCCTCCACTTT; D gene: -; V gene: TRBV28; clone size: -; J gene: TRBJ1-6
CDR3 protein: CASSYQGAQHNEQFF; CDR3 DNA: TGTGCCAGCAGTTACCAGGGGGCGCAGCACAATGAGCAGTTCTTC; D gene: TRBD1; V gene: TRBV6-6; clone size: -; J gene: TRBJ2-1
CDR3 protein: CAITGQQGDTQYF; CDR3 DNA: TGTGCCATCACCGGACAGCAGGGAGATACGCAGTATTTT; D gene: -; V gene: TRBV10-3; clone size: -; J gene: TRBJ2-3
CDR3 protein: CASSTLDRDGYTF; CDR3 DNA: TGTGCCAGTAGTACCCTGGACAGGGATGGCTACACCTTC; D gene: TRBD1; V gene: TRBV19; clone size: once; J gene: TRBJ1-2
CDR3 protein: CASSIYSSGGLETQYF; CDR3 DNA: TGTGCCAGTAGTATATATTCTAGCGGGGGCCTCGAGACCCAGTACTTC; D gene: TRBD2; V gene: TRBV19; clone size: -; J gene: TRBJ2-5
CDR3 protein: CASSRGTSPYEQYF; CDR3 DNA: TGTGCCAGCAGCCGAGGGACTAGCCCCTACGAGCAGTACTTC; D gene: TRBD2; V gene: TRBV7-8; clone size: -; J gene: TRBJ2-7
CDR3 protein: CASSERQGQALNSPLHF; CDR3 DNA: TGTGCCAGCAGTGAAAGGCAAGGACAGGCGCTTAATTCACCCCTCCACTTT; D gene: TRBD1; V gene: TRBV2; clone size: -; J gene: TRBJ1-6
CDR3 protein: CASSFPGSGSYNEQFF; CDR3 DNA: TGTGCCAGCAGCTTCCCAGGGAGCGGGTCCTACAATGAGCAGTTCTTC; D gene: -; V gene: TRBV7-9; clone size: -; J gene: TRBJ2-1
CDR3 protein: CASSLEGVEAGELFF; CDR3 DNA: TGCGCCAGCAGCTTGGAGGGGGTGGAGGCCGGGGAGCTGTTTTTT; D gene: -; V gene: TRBV5-1; clone size: -; J gene: TRBJ2-2
CDR3 protein: CASSFTGGQETQYF; CDR3 DNA: TGCGCCAGCAGCTTTACAGGGGGTCAAGAGACCCAGTACTTC; D gene: TRBD1; V gene: TRBV5-1; clone size: -; J gene: TRBJ2-5